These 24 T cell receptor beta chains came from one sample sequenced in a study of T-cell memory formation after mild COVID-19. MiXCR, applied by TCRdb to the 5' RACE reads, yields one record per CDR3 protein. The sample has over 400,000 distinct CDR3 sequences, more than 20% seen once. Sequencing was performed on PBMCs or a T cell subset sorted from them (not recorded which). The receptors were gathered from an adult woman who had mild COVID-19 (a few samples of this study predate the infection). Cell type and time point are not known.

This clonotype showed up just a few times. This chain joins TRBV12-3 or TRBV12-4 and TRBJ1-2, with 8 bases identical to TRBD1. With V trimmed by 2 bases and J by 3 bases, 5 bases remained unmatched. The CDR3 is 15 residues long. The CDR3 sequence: CASSLLTGGHYGYTF. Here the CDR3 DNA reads TGTGCCAGCAGTTTATTAACAGGGGGTCACTATGGCTACACCTTC.

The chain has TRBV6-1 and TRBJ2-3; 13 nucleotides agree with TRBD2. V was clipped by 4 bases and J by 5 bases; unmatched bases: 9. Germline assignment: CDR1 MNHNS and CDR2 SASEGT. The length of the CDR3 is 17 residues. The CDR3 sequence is CASSGYTSGRAKDTQYF. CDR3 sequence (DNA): TGTGCCAGCAGTGGCTATACTAGCGGGAGGGCCAAAGATACGCAGTATTTT.

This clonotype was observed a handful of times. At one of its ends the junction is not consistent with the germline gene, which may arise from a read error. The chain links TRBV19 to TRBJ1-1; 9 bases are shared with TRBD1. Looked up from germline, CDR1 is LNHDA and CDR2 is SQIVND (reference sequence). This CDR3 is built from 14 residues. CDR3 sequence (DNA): TGTGCCAGTATCGGGACAGGGTCTCGAGTATCAGGGGGATTT. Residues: CASIGTGSRVSGGF. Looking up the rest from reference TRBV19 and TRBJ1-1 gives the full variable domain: DGGITQSPKYLFRKEGQNVTLSCEQNLNHDAMYWYRQDPGQGLRLIYYSQIVNDFQKGDIAEGYSVSREKKESFPLTVTSAQKNPTAFYLCASIGTGSRVSGGFGQGTRLTVV.

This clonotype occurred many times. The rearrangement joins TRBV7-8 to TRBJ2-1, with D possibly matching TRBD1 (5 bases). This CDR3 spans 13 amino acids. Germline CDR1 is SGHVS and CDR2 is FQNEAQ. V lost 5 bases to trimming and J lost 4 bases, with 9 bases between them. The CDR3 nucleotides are TGTGCCAGCAGCCCGCAGGGATACAATGAGCAGTTCTTC. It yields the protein CASSPQGYNEQFF.

CDR3 sequence (DNA): TGTGCCAGCAGTGGGATGACTAGCGGTAACGCCTACGAGCAGTACTTC. The encoded protein is CASSGMTSGNAYEQYF. The chain is built from TRBV6-6 and TRBJ2-7; 9 positions agree with TRBD2. Germline CDR1 reads MNHNY; CDR2 reads SVGAGI (reference sequence). The CDR3 extends over 16 amino acids. V dropped 5 bases and J dropped 2; count of bases not matched to a gene: 10.

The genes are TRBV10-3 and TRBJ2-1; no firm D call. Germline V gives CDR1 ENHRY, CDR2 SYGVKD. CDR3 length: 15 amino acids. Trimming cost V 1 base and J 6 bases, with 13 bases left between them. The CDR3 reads CAISEWGGGSNEQFF. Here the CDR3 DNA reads TGTGCCATCAGTGAGTGGGGTGGTGGTAGCAATGAGCAGTTCTTC.

Here the CDR3 reads CSATLGLAGDHTDTQYF. CDR3 in DNA: TGCAGTGCTACCCTTGGACTAGCGGGAGACCACACAGATACGCAGTATTTT. The chain combines TRBV20-1 with TRBJ2-3, with 13 bases lining up with TRBD2. The germline gives CDR1 DFQATT, CDR2 SNEGSKA (reference sequence). The length of the CDR3 is 17 residues. With 4 bases clipped from V and 2 bases from J, the junction kept 9 bases outside the gene matches.

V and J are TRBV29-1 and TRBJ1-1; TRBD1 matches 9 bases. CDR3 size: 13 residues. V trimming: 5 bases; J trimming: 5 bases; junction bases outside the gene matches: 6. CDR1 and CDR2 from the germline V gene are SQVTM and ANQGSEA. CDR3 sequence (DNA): TGCAGCGTTAGGGGACAGGGAGGGACTGAAGCTTTCTTT. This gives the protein CSVRGQGGTEAFF.

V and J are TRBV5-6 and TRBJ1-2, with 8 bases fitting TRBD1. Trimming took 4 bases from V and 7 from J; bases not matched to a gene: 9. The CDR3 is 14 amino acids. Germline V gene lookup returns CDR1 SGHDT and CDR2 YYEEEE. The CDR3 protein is CASSRDQGARGYTF. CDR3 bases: TGTGCCAGCAGCCGAGATCAGGGGGCGCGTGGCTACACCTTC.

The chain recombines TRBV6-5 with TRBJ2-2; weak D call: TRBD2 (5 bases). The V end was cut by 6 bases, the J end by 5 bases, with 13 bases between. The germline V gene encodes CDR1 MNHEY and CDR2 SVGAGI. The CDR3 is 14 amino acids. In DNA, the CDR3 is TGTGCCAGCAGCTTTAGATGGGAGACCGGGGAGCTGTTTTTT. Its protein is CASSFRWETGELFF.

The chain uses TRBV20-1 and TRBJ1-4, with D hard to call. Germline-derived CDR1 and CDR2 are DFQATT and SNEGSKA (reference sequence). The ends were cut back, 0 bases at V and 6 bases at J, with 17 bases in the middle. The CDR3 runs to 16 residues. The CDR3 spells CSARDRAGPGYEKLFF. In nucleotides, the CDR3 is TGCAGTGCTAGAGATCGGGCAGGCCCCGGTTATGAAAAACTGTTTTTT.

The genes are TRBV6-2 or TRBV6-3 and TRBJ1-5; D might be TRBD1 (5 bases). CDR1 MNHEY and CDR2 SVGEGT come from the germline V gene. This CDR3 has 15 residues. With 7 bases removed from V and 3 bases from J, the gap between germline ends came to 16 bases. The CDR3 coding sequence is TGTGCCAGCACAGGGTCGCCCGTTCACAATCAGCCCCAGCATTTT. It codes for CASTGSPVHNQPQHF.

The DNA for the CDR3 is TGTGCCAGCAGTTCGACCGGAACTGCAACTAATGAAAAACTGTTTTTT. This translates into CASSSTGTATNEKLFF. J is TRBJ1-4 and V is TRBV27, with D hard to call. CDR3 length: 16 residues. Germline CDR1 and CDR2: MNHEY and SMNVEV (reference sequence). V lost 4 bases, J lost 0 bases, and 12 bases lay in between.

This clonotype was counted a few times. CDR3 in amino acids: CASSPRSSNQPQHF. In DNA form, the CDR3 reads TGTGCCAGCAGCCCGCGGAGTAGCAATCAGCCCCAGCATTTT. This chain links TRBV6-2 or TRBV6-3 with TRBJ1-5; D remains ambiguous. The CDR3 runs to 14 residues. Trimming took 6 bases from V and 0 from J, leaving 9 bases between them. The germline V gene has CDR1 MNHEY and CDR2 SVGEGT.

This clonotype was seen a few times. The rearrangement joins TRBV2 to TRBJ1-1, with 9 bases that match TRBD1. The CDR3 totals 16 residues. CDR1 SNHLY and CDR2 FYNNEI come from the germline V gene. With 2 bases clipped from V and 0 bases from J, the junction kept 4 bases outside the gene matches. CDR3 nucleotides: TGTGCCAGCAGTGAAACCGGGACAGGGCTGAACACTGAAGCTTTCTTT. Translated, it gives CASSETGTGLNTEAFF.

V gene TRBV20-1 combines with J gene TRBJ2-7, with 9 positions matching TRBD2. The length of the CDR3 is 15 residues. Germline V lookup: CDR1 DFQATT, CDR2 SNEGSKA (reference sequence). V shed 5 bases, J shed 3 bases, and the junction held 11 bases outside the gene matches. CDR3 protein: CSAPSSTSGHYEQYF. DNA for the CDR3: TGCAGTGCTCCATCCTCGACTAGCGGCCACTACGAGCAGTACTTC.

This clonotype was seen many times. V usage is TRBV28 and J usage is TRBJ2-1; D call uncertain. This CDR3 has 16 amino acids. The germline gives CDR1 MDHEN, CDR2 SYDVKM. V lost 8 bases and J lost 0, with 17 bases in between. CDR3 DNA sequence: TGTGCCAGCGGCCCCCGAAGCACGAGCTCCTACAATGAGCAGTTCTTC. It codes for CASGPRSTSSYNEQFF. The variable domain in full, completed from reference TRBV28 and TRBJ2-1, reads DVKVTQSSRYLVKRTGEKVFLECVQDMDHENMFWYRQDPGLGLRLIYFSYDVKMKEKGDIPEGYSVSREKKERFSLILESASTNQTSMYLCASGPRSTSSYNEQFFGPGTRLTVL.

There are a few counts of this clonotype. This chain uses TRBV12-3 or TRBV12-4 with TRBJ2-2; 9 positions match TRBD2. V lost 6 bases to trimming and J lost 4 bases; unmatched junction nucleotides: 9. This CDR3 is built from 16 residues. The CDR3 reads CASRKNAGGITGELFF. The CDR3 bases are TGTGCCAGCAGGAAGAACGCGGGGGGGATCACCGGGGAGCTGTTTTTT.

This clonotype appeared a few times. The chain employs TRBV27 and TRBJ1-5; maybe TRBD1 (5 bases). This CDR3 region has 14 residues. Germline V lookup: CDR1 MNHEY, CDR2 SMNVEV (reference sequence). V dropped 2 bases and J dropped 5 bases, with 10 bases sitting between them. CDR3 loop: CASSLRGTYQPQHF. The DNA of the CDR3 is TGTGCCAGCAGTTTAAGGGGAACCTATCAGCCCCAGCATTTT.

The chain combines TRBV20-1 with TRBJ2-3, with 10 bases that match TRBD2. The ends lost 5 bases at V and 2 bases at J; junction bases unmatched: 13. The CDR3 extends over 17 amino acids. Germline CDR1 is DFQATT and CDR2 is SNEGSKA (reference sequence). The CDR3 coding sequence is TGCAGTGCTTCTCCTACGACACTAGCGGGGACCACAGATACGCAGTATTTT. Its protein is CSASPTTLAGTTDTQYF.

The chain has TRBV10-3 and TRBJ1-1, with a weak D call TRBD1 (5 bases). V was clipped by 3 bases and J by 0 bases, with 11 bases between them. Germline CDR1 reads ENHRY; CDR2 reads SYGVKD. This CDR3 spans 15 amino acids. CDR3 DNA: TGTGCCATCAGTGACCCAGGGACGATGAACACTGAAGCTTTCTTT. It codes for CAISDPGTMNTEAFF.

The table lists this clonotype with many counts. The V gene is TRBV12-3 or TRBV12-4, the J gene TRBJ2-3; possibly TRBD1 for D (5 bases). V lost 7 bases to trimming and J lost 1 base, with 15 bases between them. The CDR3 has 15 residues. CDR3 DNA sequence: TGTGCCAGCACCCCGGCCGGACAAGGCACAGATACGCAGTATTTT. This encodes CASTPAGQGTDTQYF.

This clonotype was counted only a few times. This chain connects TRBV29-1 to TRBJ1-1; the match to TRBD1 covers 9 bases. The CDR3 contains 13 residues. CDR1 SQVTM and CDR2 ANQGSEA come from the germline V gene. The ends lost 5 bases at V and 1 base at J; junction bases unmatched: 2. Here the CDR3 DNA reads TGCAGCGTTCGGGACAGGGCGAACACTGAAGCTTTCTTT. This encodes CSVRDRANTEAFF.

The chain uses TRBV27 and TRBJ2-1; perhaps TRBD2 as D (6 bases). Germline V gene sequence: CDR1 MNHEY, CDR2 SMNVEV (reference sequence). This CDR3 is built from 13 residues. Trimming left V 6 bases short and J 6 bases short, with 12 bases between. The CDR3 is CASRPLGGNEQFF. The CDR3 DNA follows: TGTGCCAGCAGGCCCCTCGGGGGCAATGAGCAGTTCTTC.